This T cell receptor beta chain was captured by sequencing in a study of cytomegalovirus exposure and HLA in healthy donors. Points from the study as a whole: Researchers catalogued about 150 TCR beta chains as cytomegalovirus-associated. Most TCRs appeared rarely, but some public TCRs recurred in many donors. An observed cluster of highly shared sequence variants was recorded as a likely sequencing artifact.

About this clone itself: Its antigen is still unknown.

Vbeta (60) and Jbeta (13) primers were used in the PCR. The protocol was immunoSEQ multiplex PCR, while the TCRdb copy is restricted to in-frame clones and leaves out a portion. The table has over 150,000 clones, 70% to 75% seen once; the top ten hold about 2.7%. Germline CDR1 is LGHNT and CDR2 is FRNRAP. V was pared by 6 bases and J by 10 bases, with 13 bases of the junction left unmatched. This CDR3 spans 14 amino acids. Sequencing used PBMCs. The chain links TRBV12-5 to TRBJ1-1, with TRBD1 matching over 8 bases. This receptor was taken from a male donor in good health and CMV-seronegative. The CDR3 here is CASGPDYLRGPAFF. The CDR3 DNA is TGTGCTAGTGGACCCGATTATCTCAGGGGGCCAGCTTTCTTT.